The next 2 T cell receptor beta chains were all read from a single sample in a study of shared clonotypes between healthy human individuals. Sequenced by immunoSEQ multiplex PCR; TCRdb stores in-frame clones only, minus some. The table has around 2.5 million clones, over 85% seen once. Sequences were obtained from naive CD4+ T cells from PBMCs. Noted subset: CD45RA+ positively selected. The source of these receptors is a man between 18 and 29 years old in good health. Some clones in this sample may be carry-over from other donors' samples.

The chain recombines TRBV6-4 with TRBJ2-7, with 11 positions matching TRBD2. Germline V gene data show CDR1 as MRHNA and CDR2 as SNTAGT. CDR3 length equals 13 residues. Losses at the gene ends were 4 bases for V and 4 bases for J; bases not matched to a gene: 0. The CDR3 nucleotides are TGTGCCAGCAGTGGGACTAGCGGGTACGAGCAGTACTTC. Translating it yields CASSGTSGYEQYF.

This clone came up once. The chain is built from TRBV6-1 and TRBJ1-5; no clear D gene. Germline V gene sequence: CDR1 MNHNS, CDR2 SASEGT. Trimming took 8 bases from V and 5 from J, leaving 16 bases between them. The CDR3 is 14 amino acids. This chain's CDR3 is CASLRSRRDQPQHF. As DNA, the CDR3 is TGTGCCAGCCTTCGCTCCCGAAGGGATCAGCCCCAGCATTTT.